The next 23 T cell receptor beta chains were all read from a single sample in a study of PD-L1 blockade in urothelial cancer. Sequencing used immunoSEQ multiplex PCR; TCRdb keeps in-frame clones, though not all of them. The sample holds 50,000 to 55,000 clones, 77% seen once. The input for sequencing was PBMCs, taken around atezolizumab (anti-PD-L1) treatment. The receptors derive from a man between 65 and 79 years old with urothelial cancer.

V usage is TRBV7-9 and J usage is TRBJ2-1, with 9 bases fitting TRBD1. The CDR3 totals 15 residues. Germline-derived CDR1 and CDR2 are SEHNR and FQNEAQ (reference sequence). J was trimmed by 4 bases and V by 1 base; bases with no gene match: 2. This chain's CDR3 is CASSLDGTGYNEQFF. DNA for the CDR3: TGTGCCAGCAGCTTAGACGGGACAGGGTACAATGAGCAGTTCTTC.

This clone was seen a few times. V usage is TRBV10-3 and J usage is TRBJ2-7, with 7 bases fitting TRBD2. The ends lost 11 bases at V and 7 bases at J; junction bases unmatched: 17. CDR3 length: 14 amino acids. CDR1 and CDR2 (germline): ENHRY, SYGVKD. The CDR3 reads CAVGSSGRVWEQYF. The CDR3 nucleotides are TGTGCCGTCGGATCTAGCGGCCGCGTTTGGGAGCAGTACTTC.

The chain couples TRBV9 to TRBJ2-1; TRBD2 might be the D (5 bases). The V end was cut by 3 bases, the J end by 1 base, with 11 bases between. The germline CDR1 and CDR2 sequences are SGDLS and YYNGEE. The length of the CDR3 is 15 residues. Here the CDR3 DNA reads TGTGCCAGCAGCGCCCCGGGGATTTCCTACAATGAGCAGTTCTTC. Its protein product is CASSAPGISYNEQFF.

This clone occurred a few times. The chain uses TRBV30 and TRBJ1-1; 8 bases map to TRBD1. The CDR3 extends over 11 amino acids. CDR1 and CDR2 (germline): GTSNPN, SVGIG (reference sequence). With 5 bases clipped from V and 8 bases from J, the junction kept 4 bases outside the gene matches. For the CDR3, the DNA is TGTGCCTGGGGACAGGGTGTCGAAGCTTTCTTT. Its translation is CAWGQGVEAFF.

This clone was found a few times. The gene calls are TRBV5-5 and TRBJ1-2; the match to TRBD1 covers 8 bases. Germline lookup yields CDR1 SGHKS and CDR2 YYEKEE (reference sequence). The ends lost 5 bases at V and 4 bases at J; junction bases unmatched: 7. The CDR3 sequence is 14 residues long. The CDR3 DNA reads as TGTGCCAGCAGTTCAGGGGGCAAAGGCTATGGCTACACCTTC. It yields the protein CASSSGGKGYGYTF.

This chain links TRBV5-1 with TRBJ1-2; no firm D call. The CDR3 consists of 12 residues. V was shortened by 5 bases and J by 7 bases, with 12 bases between the two germline ends. Germline CDR1 is SGHRS and CDR2 is YFSETQ. CDR3 in amino acids: CASSTDGLGYTF. The CDR3 nucleotides read TGCGCCAGCAGTACCGACGGACTTGGCTACACCTTC.

The V call is TRBV14, the J call TRBJ2-2; 7 positions agree with TRBD2. Germline V gene data show CDR1 as SGHDN and CDR2 as FVKESK. The CDR3 has 16 amino acids. J lost 1 base, V lost 3 bases, and 5 bases had no gene match. The CDR3 region is CASSHSASGNTGELFF. CDR3 coding DNA: TGTGCCAGCAGCCATTCGGCTAGCGGGAACACCGGGGAGCTGTTTTTT.

The rearrangement joins TRBV28 to TRBJ2-1; weak D call: TRBD2 (6 bases). Germline assignment: CDR1 MDHEN and CDR2 SYDVKM. Trimming removed 4 bases from V and 0 bases from J, with 13 bases in between. This CDR3 region has 16 residues. The CDR3 nucleotides read TGTGCCAGCAGTTCCCTTAGCGGCTCCTCCTACAATGAGCAGTTCTTC. Encoded protein: CASSSLSGSSYNEQFF. The full variable domain, completed using reference TRBV28 and TRBJ2-1, is DVKVTQSSRYLVKRTGEKVFLECVQDMDHENMFWYRQDPGLGLRLIYFSYDVKMKEKGDIPEGYSVSREKKERFSLILESASTNQTSMYLCASSSLSGSSYNEQFFGPGTRLTVL.

V and J are TRBV19 and TRBJ1-4; TRBD1 is a possible D gene (6 bases). Trimming took off 8 bases at V and 5 bases at J, with 15 bases between the two ends. The CDR3 covers 14 residues. Germline V CDR1 and CDR2: LNHDA, SQIVND (reference sequence). The CDR3 DNA reads TGTGCCAGTCTCCGTCAGGGGCGGAATGAAAAACTGTTTTTT. Its translation: CASLRQGRNEKLFF.

The CDR3 DNA reads TGCGCCAGCAGCTTGGCCGGTGGGGGGAACTATGGCTACACCTTC. It encodes CASSLAGGGNYGYTF. The J gene is TRBJ1-2, the V gene TRBV5-1; tentatively, D is TRBD1 (5 bases). Germline values: CDR1 SGHRS, CDR2 YFSETQ. The ends were cut back, 0 bases at V and 2 bases at J, with 11 bases in the middle. The CDR3 is 15 residues long.

The chain is built from TRBV7-6 and TRBJ2-2; TRBD2 is a possible D gene (6 bases). The V and J ends lost 7 bases and 4 bases respectively, with 13 bases between them. This CDR3 has 14 residues. CDR1 and CDR2 from the germline V gene are SGHVS and FNYEAQ. In DNA form, the CDR3 reads TGTGCCAGCACCGGGAGCGATCGCACCGGGGAGCTGTTTTTT. It is translated as CASTGSDRTGELFF.

The count of this clone is one. The rearrangement uses TRBV7-3 and TRBJ2-6; D is undetermined. V was trimmed by 2 bases and J by 0 bases, leaving 11 bases between them. The CDR3 is 17 residues long. Germline loops: CDR1 SGHTA, CDR2 FQGTGA. CDR3 nucleotide sequence: TGTGCCAGCAGCTTATTTTATAGTAGCTCTGGGGCCAACGTCCTGACTTTC. Protein: CASSLFYSSSGANVLTF.

The chain couples TRBV5-4 to TRBJ1-1; 10 bases agree with TRBD1. Trimming took 3 bases from V and 3 from J; bases not matched to a gene: 5. Germline CDR1 is SGHNT and CDR2 is YYREEE (reference sequence). There are 15 residues in the CDR3. The DNA for the CDR3 is TGTGCCAGCAGCTCAGCCGGGACAGGGGACACTGAAGCTTTCTTT. It encodes CASSSAGTGDTEAFF.

This clone was seen a handful of times. No conserved phenylalanine or tryptophan ends this CDR3, so it is likely a read error. The limits of the CDR3 on the DNA are not certain, so only TCRdb's listed CDR3 is given. The CDR3 sequence is CASSESGGLAI. The chain joins TRBV2 to TRBJ1-4; TRBD1 is the table's D call and was not checked against the DNA. The CDR3 adds up to 11 amino acids, both ends counted. From germline, CDR1 is SNHLY and CDR2 FYNNEI.

This clone was counted only a few times. The rearrangement joins TRBV10-3 to TRBJ2-7; 8 bases align to TRBD1. Germline values: CDR1 ENHRY, CDR2 SYGVKD. There are 14 residues in the CDR3. V dropped 1 base and J dropped 5; count of bases not matched to a gene: 4. CDR3 protein: CAISELQGVHEQYF. The CDR3 nucleotides read TGTGCCATCAGTGAGTTACAGGGGGTTCACGAGCAGTACTTC.

The chain couples TRBV11-3 to TRBJ1-2, with D possibly matching TRBD1 (5 bases). The CDR3 sequence is 17 residues long. Trimming stripped 5 bases from V and 0 bases from J, with 19 bases between. The germline gives CDR1 SGHNT, CDR2 YENEEA. The CDR3 DNA is TGTGCCAGCAGCAACAAGGGGCGAGCAGCAGCTAACTATGGCTACACCTTC. This codes for CASSNKGRAAANYGYTF.

V usage is TRBV7-3 and J usage is TRBJ2-5, with 9 bases matching TRBD1. This CDR3 spans 15 amino acids. Germline loops: CDR1 SGHTA, CDR2 FQGTGA. Trimming at V came to 5 bases and at J to 5 bases, leaving 9 bases not matched to a gene. Here the CDR3 reads CASSATGGAGETQYF. The CDR3 DNA is TGTGCCAGCAGCGCTACAGGGGGCGCGGGGGAGACCCAGTACTTC.

This clone has a handful of counts. The chain combines TRBV28 with TRBJ1-5; 11 positions agree with TRBD1. There are 15 residues in the CDR3. Germline V lookup: CDR1 MDHEN, CDR2 SYDVKM. Trimming removed 5 bases from V and 6 bases from J; junction bases left unmatched: 6. The CDR3 nucleotides read TGTGCCAGCAGTCCAGTGGACAGGGGGCTTCAGCCCCAGCATTTT. This translates into CASSPVDRGLQPQHF.

V and J are TRBV7-9 and TRBJ2-5; D possibly corresponds to TRBD1 (5 bases). Germline V gene lookup returns CDR1 SEHNR and CDR2 FQNEAQ (reference sequence). The CDR3 is 15 residues long. Between the trimmed V and J ends, which lost 7 bases and 0 bases, there was a span of 15 bases. CDR3 region: CASTLGRTYQETQYF. The CDR3 DNA sequence: TGTGCCAGCACCTTGGGGCGGACATACCAAGAGACCCAGTACTTC.

The genes are TRBV11-1 and TRBJ2-3, with D possibly TRBD1 on 6 matching bases. Trimming left V 6 bases short and J 0 bases short, with 13 bases between. Germline CDR1 and CDR2: SGHAT and FQDESV (reference sequence). The CDR3 is made up of 15 amino acids. CDR3 residues: CASSSLGGSTDTQYF. CDR3 sequence (DNA): TGTGCCAGCAGTTCCTTAGGGGGTAGCACAGATACGCAGTATTTT.

This clone was picked up a small number of times. The CDR3: CASSLGDSPTDTQYF. DNA for the CDR3: TGTGCCAGCAGCTTGGGGGACAGCCCTACAGATACGCAGTATTTT. The rearrangement joins TRBV5-5 to TRBJ2-3, with 7 bases fitting TRBD1. Germline V gives CDR1 SGHKS, CDR2 YYEKEE (reference sequence). There are 15 residues in the CDR3. V gave up 0 bases and J gave up 3 bases; unmatched junction bases: 4.

The rearrangement uses TRBV15 and TRBJ2-5, with D perhaps matching TRBD1 (5 bases). Germline CDR1 and CDR2: LNHNV and YYDKDF (reference sequence). The length of the CDR3 is 13 residues. Trimming took 2 bases from V and 5 from J, leaving 9 bases between them. The CDR3: CATSRTRDETQYF. The CDR3 DNA reads TGTGCCACCAGCAGAACCAGGGATGAGACCCAGTACTTC.

The chain has TRBV6-5 and TRBJ2-7, with 9 bases lining up with TRBD1. The CDR3 length is 16 residues. Trimming at V came to 2 bases and at J to 1 base, leaving 6 bases not matched to a gene. Looked up from germline, CDR1 is MNHEY and CDR2 is SVGAGI. The CDR3 reads CASSYEAGQGSYEQYF. Here the CDR3 DNA reads TGTGCCAGCAGTTACGAGGCGGGACAGGGTTCCTACGAGCAGTACTTC.